The 32 T cell receptor beta chains in this list originate from one sample, sequenced in a study of beta chain features in type 1 diabetes. Study-level points and caveats: In every one of the four CD4+ subsets, TCRB CDR3s were moderately but significantly shorter in Type 1 diabetes patients.

For these receptors, no antigen is known. Every isolated RNA sample was fully reverse transcribed, so sequencing captured expressed TCRB transcripts. Clones were read by immunoSEQ multiplex PCR, and TCRdb kept only the in-frame ones, dropping some. Of 12,000 to 15,000 clones listed, over 60% are singletons. The sequenced sample consisted of stem cell memory CD4+ T cells from blood. All receptors derive from a woman between 18 and 30 years old with type 1 diabetes.

The chain recombines TRBV5-1 with TRBJ2-1, with 12 bases lining up with TRBD2. Germline-derived CDR1 and CDR2 are SGHRS and YFSETQ. This CDR3 contains 19 residues. Trimming took 0 bases from V and 1 from J; bases not matched to a gene: 8. Here the CDR3 DNA reads TGCGCCAGCAGCTTGGCCAAGGGACTAGCGGGTTTATCCTACAATGAGCAGTTCTTC. This translates into CASSLAKGLAGLSYNEQFF.

The chain links TRBV18 to TRBJ2-5, with D possibly TRBD1 on 6 matching bases. Germline values: CDR1 KGHSH, CDR2 LQKENI. V was clipped by 6 bases and J by 4 bases, with 12 bases between them. CDR3 size: 13 residues. The DNA of the CDR3 is TGTGCCAGCTCCTCCGGACAGCTAGAGACCCAGTACTTC. It yields the protein CASSSGQLETQYF.

The genes are TRBV9 and TRBJ1-2, with 9 bases that match TRBD1. The CDR3 contains 15 residues. Germline CDR1 SGDLS, CDR2 YYNGEE. The V gene end was trimmed by 0 bases and the J gene end by 5 bases; junction bases not matched to a gene: 5. This CDR3 reads CASSVVDRGYYGYTF. CDR3 DNA sequence: TGTGCCAGCAGCGTAGTCGACAGGGGGTATTATGGCTACACCTTC.

The V call is TRBV29-1, the J call TRBJ2-5; 8 positions agree with TRBD1. The trim removed 6 bases at V and 5 bases at J, leaving 11 bases unmatched. This CDR3 spans 14 amino acids. Germline values: CDR1 SQVTM, CDR2 ANQGSEA. The CDR3 sequence is CSVRGQGIGETQYF. The CDR3 coding sequence is TGCAGCGTAAGAGGACAGGGTATAGGGGAGACCCAGTACTTC.

The CDR3 region is CASSLDVGSCTF. CDR3 sequence (DNA): TGTGCCAGCAGCTTAGACGTGGGGAGCTGCACCTTC. The chain couples TRBV7-8 to TRBJ1-2; D ambiguous. The CDR3 has 12 amino acids. V lost 1 base to trimming and J lost 13 bases, with 13 bases between them. Germline values: CDR1 SGHVS, CDR2 FQNEAQ.

This clone has only a few counts. The chain employs TRBV19 and TRBJ1-4, with D perhaps TRBD1 (6 bases). The CDR3 consists of 15 residues. Germline V gene lookup returns CDR1 LNHDA and CDR2 SQIVND (reference sequence). Trimming took off 5 bases at V and 8 bases at J, with 18 bases between the two ends. The CDR3 is CASSPSLDRTEKLFF. The CDR3 DNA follows: TGTGCCAGTAGTCCCTCGCTTGACAGGACCGAAAAACTGTTTTTT.

This chain connects TRBV18 to TRBJ1-5, with D perhaps TRBD1 (5 bases). Trimming shortened V by 3 bases and J by 1 base, and 13 bases separated the two germline ends. The CDR3 covers 16 residues. Germline lookup yields CDR1 KGHSH and CDR2 LQKENI. This chain's CDR3 is CASSPTTVTSNQPQHF. The CDR3 DNA reads as TGTGCCAGCTCACCGACGACAGTTACCAGCAATCAGCCCCAGCATTTT.

This clone was recorded a few times. This sequence joins TRBV28 and TRBJ1-6, with 7 bases aligning to TRBD1. This CDR3 contains 14 residues. Germline trimming cut 2 bases from V and 7 bases from J; bases unmatched to any gene: 2. CDR1 and CDR2 (germline): MDHEN, SYDVKM. The chain's CDR3 is CASSLGQDNSPLHF. In DNA, the CDR3 is TGTGCCAGCAGTTTAGGACAGGACAATTCACCCCTCCACTTT.

This chain joins TRBV7-2 and TRBJ1-1, with a possible D match to TRBD1 (5 bases). Per the germline V gene, CDR1 is SGHTA and CDR2 is FQGNSA. CDR3 size: 14 residues. The V and J ends lost 7 bases and 3 bases respectively, with 15 bases between them. The CDR3: CASTMAWGDTEAFF. The CDR3 nucleotides read TGTGCCAGCACCATGGCCTGGGGCGACACTGAAGCTTTCTTT. Full variable domain (outside the CDR3, taken from reference TRBV7-2 and TRBJ1-1): GAGVSQSPSNKVTEKGKDVELRCDPISGHTALYWYRQSLGQGLEFLIYFQGNSAPDKSGLPSDRFSAERTGGSVSTLTIQRTQQEDSAVYLCASTMAWGDTEAFFGQGTRLTVV.

This clone was picked up a small number of times. In DNA form, the CDR3 reads TGTGCCAGCAGTTTGGTGGGACTAGATCAGCCCGGGGAGCTGTTTTTT. This sequence encodes CASSLVGLDQPGELFF. The chain carries TRBV28 and TRBJ2-2; TRBD2 matches at 8 bases. CDR1 is MDHEN, CDR2 SYDVKM, per germline. This CDR3 contains 16 residues. The V gene end was trimmed by 3 bases and the J gene end by 6 bases; junction bases not matched to a gene: 9.

This clone was counted a single time. J is TRBJ2-5 and V is TRBV7-2; 8 positions agree with TRBD2. Unmatched junction bases numbered 8, after V lost 3 bases and J lost 5 bases. This CDR3 has 15 amino acids. Per the germline V gene, CDR1 is SGHTA and CDR2 is FQGNSA. The CDR3 sequence: CASSFPSGGLETQYF. The CDR3 nucleotides read TGTGCCAGCAGCTTTCCGTCGGGGGGGCTTGAGACCCAGTACTTC. Filled out from reference TRBV7-2 and TRBJ2-5, the complete variable domain reads GAGVSQSPSNKVTEKGKDVELRCDPISGHTALYWYRQSLGQGLEFLIYFQGNSAPDKSGLPSDRFSAERTGGSVSTLTIQRTQQEDSAVYLCASSFPSGGLETQYFGPGTRLLVL.

The V and J genes are TRBV15 and TRBJ2-4; D ambiguous. Germline CDR1 is LNHNV and CDR2 is YYDKDF (reference sequence). This CDR3 spans 13 amino acids. V was pared by 3 bases and J by 3 bases, with 6 bases between. This chain's CDR3 is CATSRSLKNIQYF. The CDR3 DNA is TGTGCCACCAGCAGGTCCCTCAAAAACATTCAGTACTTC. Variable domain in full (rest from reference TRBV15 and TRBJ2-4): DAMVIQNPRYQVTQFGKPVTLSCSQTLNHNVMYWYQQKSSQAPKLLFHYYDKDFNNEADTPDNFQSRRPNTSFCFLDIRSPGLGDTAMYLCATSRSLKNIQYFGAGTRLSVL.

V and J are TRBV7-9 and TRBJ1-4; perhaps TRBD1 as D (5 bases). Germline lookup yields CDR1 SEHNR and CDR2 FQNEAQ (reference sequence). V lost 5 bases, J lost 7 bases, and 14 bases lay in between. The length of the CDR3 is 14 residues. The CDR3 spells CASSPRGGGEKLFF. The CDR3 DNA follows: TGTGCCAGCAGCCCCCGCGGGGGAGGTGAAAAACTGTTTTTT.

This sequence joins TRBV2 and TRBJ2-7; D possibly corresponds to TRBD2 (6 bases). The length of the CDR3 is 14 residues. The V and J ends lost 4 bases and 7 bases respectively, with 17 bases between them. The germline CDR1 and CDR2 sequences are SNHLY and FYNNEI. CDR3 residues: CASSALRGPGEQYF. In DNA form, the CDR3 reads TGTGCCAGCAGTGCTTTGCGGGGACCCGGGGAGCAGTACTTC.

This clone was picked up a small number of times. In DNA, the CDR3 is TGTGCCAGCAGCCTAACCGCGACAAGGGGCACTGAAGCTTTCTTT. Amino acids: CASSLTATRGTEAFF. V gene TRBV7-8 combines with J gene TRBJ1-1; D perhaps matches TRBD1 (5 bases). Germline V gene sequence: CDR1 SGHVS, CDR2 FQNEAQ. V shed 5 bases and J shed 4 bases, with 17 bases lying between them. This CDR3 is built from 15 residues.

The chain is built from TRBV6-5 and TRBJ1-1; D unclear. The V end lost 6 bases, the J end lost 1 base, and 9 bases lay between the germline ends. Germline CDR1 is MNHEY and CDR2 is SVGAGI. This CDR3 has 13 amino acids. The CDR3 reads CASRLRGNTEAFF. DNA for the CDR3: TGTGCCAGCAGATTGAGAGGGAACACTGAAGCTTTCTTT.

The rearrangement uses TRBV4-2 and TRBJ2-3; 8 nucleotides agree with TRBD1. Per germline, CDR1 LGHNA and CDR2 YNFKEQ. The CDR3 consists of 21 residues. Trimming removed 2 bases from V and 2 bases from J; junction bases left unmatched: 21. DNA of the CDR3: TGTGCCAGCAGCCAATTGACTCTGTCAATTGGGACAGGACACCTCACAGATACGCAGTATTTT. Its translation: CASSQLTLSIGTGHLTDTQYF.

The chain links TRBV25-1 to TRBJ1-2; 10 nucleotides match TRBD1. The CDR3 totals 14 residues. Germline V gene sequence: CDR1 MGHDK, CDR2 SYGVNS. With 4 bases clipped from V and 5 bases from J, the junction kept 4 bases outside the gene matches. The CDR3 bases are TGTGCCAGCAGTGGTCGGGACAGGGGTTATGGCTACACCTTC. Its protein is CASSGRDRGYGYTF.

CDR3 loop: CASSDVANQYF. In DNA form, the CDR3 reads TGTGCCAGCAGCGACGTAGCTAACCAGTACTTC. The chain employs TRBV11-2 and TRBJ2-5; D gene unclear. The length of the CDR3 is 11 residues. The V end was cut by 5 bases, the J end by 10 bases, with 11 bases between. Germline CDR1 SGHAT, CDR2 FQNNGV.

This clone showed up just a few times. In DNA form, the CDR3 reads TGTGCCAGCAAGACTAGCGGGGGCGTCCCAGATACGCAGTATTTT. Translating gives CASKTSGGVPDTQYF. This chain uses TRBV5-4 with TRBJ2-3, with 12 bases that match TRBD2. Germline V gene data show CDR1 as SGHNT and CDR2 as YYREEE (reference sequence). The CDR3 has 15 amino acids. With 6 bases clipped from V and 4 bases from J, the junction kept 6 bases outside the gene matches. Variable domain in full (rest from reference TRBV5-4 and TRBJ2-3): ETGVTQSPTHLIKTRGQQVTLRCSSQSGHNTVSWYQQALGQGPQFIFQYYREEENGRGNFPPRFSGLQFPNYSSELNVNALELDDSALYLCASKTSGGVPDTQYFGPGTRLTVL.

This clone has only one observation. This chain joins TRBV7-2 and TRBJ1-2; the match to TRBD1 covers 7 bases. The germline gives CDR1 SGHTA, CDR2 FQGNSA. The CDR3 is made up of 15 amino acids. Losses at the gene ends were 5 bases for V and 4 bases for J; bases not matched to a gene: 10. Here the CDR3 reads CASSATGTVSYGYTF. For the CDR3, the DNA is TGTGCCAGCAGCGCAACCGGGACAGTCTCCTATGGCTACACCTTC.

This chain links TRBV28 with TRBJ2-3; D is uncertain. The CDR3 runs 14 residues. Germline loops: CDR1 MDHEN, CDR2 SYDVKM. Trimming stripped 7 bases from V and 3 bases from J, with 14 bases between. Here the CDR3 reads CASKVPDGTDTQYF. DNA of the CDR3: TGTGCCAGCAAGGTACCAGACGGGACAGATACGCAGTATTTT.

The chain is built from TRBV27 and TRBJ1-1; tentative D call: TRBD1 (5 bases). The CDR3 contains 14 residues. V lost 3 bases and J 0 bases, leaving 8 bases between the germline ends. CDR1 MNHEY and CDR2 SMNVEV come from the germline V gene (reference sequence). The CDR3 DNA follows: TGTGCCAGCAGTTTTAACAGGATGAACACTGAAGCTTTCTTT. It encodes CASSFNRMNTEAFF.

J is TRBJ2-7 and V is TRBV28, with a tentative D call TRBD2 (6 bases). Trimming cost V 10 bases and J 4 bases, with 17 bases left between them. From germline, CDR1 is MDHEN and CDR2 SYDVKM. The CDR3 is 13 residues long. The DNA for the CDR3 is TGTGCCACCTGGGACCGGGAGAGGTACGAGCAGTACTTC. Translated: CATWDRERYEQYF.

The J gene is TRBJ1-4, the V gene TRBV7-2, with 9 bases fitting TRBD1. V lost 5 bases, J lost 8 bases, and 12 bases stayed unmatched. The CDR3 runs 16 residues. Germline CDR1 is SGHTA and CDR2 is FQGNSA. Written as DNA, the CDR3 is TGTGCCAGCAGCACGCATCGGGACAGGGTAAAGGAAAAACTGTTTTTT. Translated: CASSTHRDRVKEKLFF.

This chain connects TRBV5-4 to TRBJ1-1, with unresolved D. Germline loops: CDR1 SGHNT, CDR2 YYREEE (reference sequence). V was cut by 2 bases and J by 1 base, with 12 bases left in between. The CDR3 is 15 amino acids. This CDR3 is CASSFDRPRNTEAFF. Written as DNA, the CDR3 is TGTGCCAGCAGCTTCGATCGCCCCAGGAACACTGAAGCTTTCTTT.

V is TRBV5-1 and J is TRBJ2-5; no definite D call. The CDR3 sequence is 15 residues long. Germline lookup yields CDR1 SGHRS and CDR2 YFSETQ. V was trimmed by 1 base and J by 0 bases, leaving 10 bases between them. The CDR3 region is CASSLSIAYQETQYF. The CDR3 region has the DNA TGCGCCAGCAGCTTGAGTATAGCATACCAAGAGACCCAGTACTTC.

This rearrangement joins TRBV2 to TRBJ2-4; TRBD2 aligns across 10 bases. This CDR3 region has 15 residues. From germline, CDR1 is SNHLY and CDR2 FYNNEI. V shed 6 bases and J 2 bases; nucleotides not matched to a gene: 4. The CDR3 spells CASSRTSGSKNIQYF. The CDR3 region has the DNA TGTGCCAGCAGCCGGACTAGCGGTTCCAAAAACATTCAGTACTTC.

The V call is TRBV11-2, the J call TRBJ2-7, with 12 bases identical to TRBD1. J gave up 4 bases and V 7 bases, and 8 bases lay outside the gene matches. CDR1 SGHAT and CDR2 FQNNGV come from the germline V gene. This CDR3 contains 15 residues. The CDR3: CASTLSGQGAYEQYF. As DNA, the CDR3 is TGTGCCAGCACCCTCTCGGGACAGGGGGCGTACGAGCAGTACTTC.

The chain couples TRBV7-3 to TRBJ2-1; 11 bases are shared with TRBD2. This CDR3 is built from 20 residues. CDR1 SGHTA and CDR2 FQGTGA come from the germline V gene. The V segment lost 0 bases and the J segment 6 bases; nucleotides outside the gene matches: 16. This chain's CDR3 is CASSLTGLAGGRKRSNEQFF. The CDR3, as DNA: TGTGCCAGCAGCTTAACCGGGTTAGCGGGAGGGCGTAAACGGTCCAATGAGCAGTTCTTC.

The chain is built from TRBV28 and TRBJ1-3; D remains ambiguous. The CDR3 loop spans 16 amino acids. V lost 4 bases and J 0 bases, leaving 13 bases between the germline ends. CDR1 is MDHEN and CDR2 is SYDVKM in the germline V gene. CDR3 region: CASSWGGGNSGNTIYF. CDR3 coding DNA: TGTGCCAGCAGTTGGGGTGGAGGGAACTCTGGAAACACCATATATTTT.

The rearrangement joins TRBV7-2 to TRBJ1-6; no clear D. The CDR3 is 14 amino acids. CDR1 and CDR2 from the germline V gene are SGHTA and FQGNSA. V lost 1 base and J 9 bases, leaving 10 bases between the germline ends. CDR3 amino acids: CASSLVTNGSPLHF. CDR3 DNA: TGTGCCAGCAGCTTAGTAACAAATGGTTCACCCCTCCACTTT.